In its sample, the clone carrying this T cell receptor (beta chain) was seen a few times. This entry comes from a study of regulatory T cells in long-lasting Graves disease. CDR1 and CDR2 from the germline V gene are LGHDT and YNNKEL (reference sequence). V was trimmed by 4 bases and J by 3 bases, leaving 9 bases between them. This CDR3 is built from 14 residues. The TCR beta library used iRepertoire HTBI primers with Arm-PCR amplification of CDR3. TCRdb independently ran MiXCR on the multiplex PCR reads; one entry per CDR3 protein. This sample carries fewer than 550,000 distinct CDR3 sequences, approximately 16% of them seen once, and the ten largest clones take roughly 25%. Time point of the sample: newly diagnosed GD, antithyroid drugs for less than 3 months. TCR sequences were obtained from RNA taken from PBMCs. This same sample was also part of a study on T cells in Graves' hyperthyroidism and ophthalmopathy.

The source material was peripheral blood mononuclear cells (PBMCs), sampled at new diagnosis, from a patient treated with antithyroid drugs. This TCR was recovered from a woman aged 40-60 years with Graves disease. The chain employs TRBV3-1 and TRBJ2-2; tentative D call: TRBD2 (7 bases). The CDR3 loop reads CASSPGGHTGELFF. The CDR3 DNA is TGTGCCAGCAGCCCGGGGGGCCACACCGGGGAGCTGTTTTTT.